This is a list of T cell receptor beta chains from one sample in a study of T-cell reconstitution after alpha-beta-depleted transplantation in children. A single record per CDR3 protein comes from TCRdb applying MiXCR to the PCR reads. The repertoire includes 400,000 to 500,000 distinct CDR3 sequences, about 11% of them detected once, and approximately 5% sits in the top ten. Sequencing used PBMCs from the stem cell graft donor, obtained from the stem cell graft. The receptors derive from a human donor who donated a stem cell graft to a child with acute myeloid leukemia. Both conserved end residues are part of each CDR3. The D gene is left open where the match is weak. Only some rows state a clone size, as once, few, many or a class for expanded clones.

TRBJ1-3 | many | . | TRBV5-5 | CASSSSRQSSGNTIYF | TGTGCCAGCAGCTCCAGTCGACAGTCCTCTGGAAACACCATATATTTT
TRBJ2-2 | few | TRBD1 | TRBV30 | CAWERTGQTGELFF | TGTGCCTGGGAAAGGACAGGGCAGACCGGGGAGCTGTTTTTT
TRBJ2-7 | . | TRBD1 | TRBV6-1 | CASTRGTGGFEQYF | TGTGCCAGCACTAGAGGGACAGGGGGCTTCGAGCAGTACTTC
TRBJ1-4 | few | TRBD1 | TRBV7-2 | CASSYRQGHNEKLFF | TGTGCCAGCAGCTATCGACAGGGCCATAATGAAAAACTGTTTTTT
TRBJ1-5 | few | . | TRBV20-1 | CSARDLAGDYSNQPQHF | TGCAGTGCTAGAGATCTCGCAGGGGACTATAGCAATCAGCCCCAGCATTTT
TRBJ2-7 | . | TRBD1 | TRBV29-1 | CSVEDRGTGGAYEQYF | TGCAGCGTTGAAGATCGAGGGACAGGGGGCGCCTACGAGCAGTACTTC
TRBJ2-5 | few | . | TRBV11-2 | CASRSTGLRAETQYF | TGTGCCAGCAGATCTACAGGGCTTCGGGCAGAGACCCAGTACTTC
TRBJ1-2 | . | . | TRBV18 | CASSPGGGGAYGYTF | TGTGCCAGCTCACCAGGAGGCGGGGGCGCTTATGGCTACACCTTC
TRBJ2-1 | . | TRBD1 | TRBV6-1 | CASSKFPGQGFDEQFF | TGTGCCAGCAGTAAATTCCCGGGACAGGGGTTCGATGAGCAGTTCTTC
TRBJ2-3 | many | . | TRBV6-2/TRBV6-3 | CASSSDRSTDTQYF | TGTGCCAGCAGTTCAGACAGAAGCACAGATACGCAGTATTTT
TRBJ2-3 | . | TRBD2 | TRBV7-2 | CASSISGSRTDTQYF | TGTGCCAGCAGCATTAGCGGGAGTCGAACAGATACGCAGTATTTT
TRBJ1-3 | many | . | TRBV20-1 | CSASGRVPGNTIYF | TGCAGTGCTAGCGGCAGAGTTCCTGGAAACACCATATATTTT
TRBJ2-1 | few | . | TRBV6-5 | CASSTIVSDEQFF | TGTGCCAGCAGCACAATAGTCTCGGATGAGCAGTTCTTC
TRBJ1-1 | many | . | TRBV20-1 | CSARDRAQGNTEAFF | TGCAGTGCTAGAGATCGTGCACAGGGGAACACTGAAGCTTTCTTT
TRBJ2-4 | few | . | TRBV20-1 | CSARDSNIQYF | TGCAGTGCTAGAGACAGTAACATTCAGTACTTC
TRBJ1-1 | few | TRBD1 | TRBV5-1 | CASSTGTGVTEAFF | TGCGCCAGCAGCACCGGGACAGGGGTCACTGAAGCTTTCTTT